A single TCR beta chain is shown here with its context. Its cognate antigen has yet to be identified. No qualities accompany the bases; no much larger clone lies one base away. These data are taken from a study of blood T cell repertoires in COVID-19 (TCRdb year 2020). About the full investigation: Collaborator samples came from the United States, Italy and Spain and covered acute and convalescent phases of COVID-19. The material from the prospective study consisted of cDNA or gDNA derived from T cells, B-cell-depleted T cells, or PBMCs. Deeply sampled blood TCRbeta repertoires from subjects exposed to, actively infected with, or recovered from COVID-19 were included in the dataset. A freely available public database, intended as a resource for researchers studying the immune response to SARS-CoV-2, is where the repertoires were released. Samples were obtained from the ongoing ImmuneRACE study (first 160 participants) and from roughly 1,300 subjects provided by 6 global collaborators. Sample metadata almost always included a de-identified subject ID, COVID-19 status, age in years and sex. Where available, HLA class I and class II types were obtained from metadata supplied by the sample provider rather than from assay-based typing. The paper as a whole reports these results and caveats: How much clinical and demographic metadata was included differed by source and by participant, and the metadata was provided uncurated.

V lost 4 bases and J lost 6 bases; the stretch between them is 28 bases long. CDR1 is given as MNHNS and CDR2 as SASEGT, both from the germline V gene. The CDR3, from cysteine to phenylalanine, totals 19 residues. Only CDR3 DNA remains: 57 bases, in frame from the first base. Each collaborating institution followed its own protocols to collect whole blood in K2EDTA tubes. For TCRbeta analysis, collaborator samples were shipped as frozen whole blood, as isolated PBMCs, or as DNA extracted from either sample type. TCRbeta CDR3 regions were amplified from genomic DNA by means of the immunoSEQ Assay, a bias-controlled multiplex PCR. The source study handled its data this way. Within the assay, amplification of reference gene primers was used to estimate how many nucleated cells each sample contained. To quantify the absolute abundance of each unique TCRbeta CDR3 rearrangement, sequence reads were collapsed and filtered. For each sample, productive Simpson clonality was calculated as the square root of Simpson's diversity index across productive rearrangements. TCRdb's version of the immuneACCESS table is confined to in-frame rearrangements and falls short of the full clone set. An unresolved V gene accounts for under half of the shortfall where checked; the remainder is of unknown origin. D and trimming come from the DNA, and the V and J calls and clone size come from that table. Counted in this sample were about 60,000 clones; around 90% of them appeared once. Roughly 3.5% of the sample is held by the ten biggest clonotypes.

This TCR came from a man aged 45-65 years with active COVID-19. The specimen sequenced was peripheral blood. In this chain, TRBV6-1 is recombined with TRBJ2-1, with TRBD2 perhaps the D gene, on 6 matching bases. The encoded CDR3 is CASSGWQTHGGPISNEQFF. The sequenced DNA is TGTGCCAGCAGTGGTTGGCAAACTCACGGGGGACCCATCAGCAATGAGCAGTTCTTC.